Shown below are 12 T cell receptor beta chains from a single sample sequenced in a study of regulatory T cells in long-lasting Graves disease. Building the TCR beta libraries relied on iRepertoire HTBI primers, and CDR3 regions underwent Arm-PCR. Each CDR3 protein is one row after TCRdb ran MiXCR on the multiplex PCR reads. The table lists more than 450,000 distinct CDR3 sequences, around 12% of them singletons, with roughly 8.9% in the top ten. The time point: newly diagnosed GD, antithyroid drugs for less than 3 months. Following extraction of RNA from PBMCs, that RNA was used to make the TCR library. This same sample was also taken into another study, of T cells in Graves' hyperthyroidism and ophthalmopathy.

The sequenced sample was peripheral blood mononuclear cells (PBMCs), obtained at new diagnosis, from a patient treated with antithyroid drugs. The receptors derive from a woman between 25 and 40 years old with Graves disease.

This clonotype was seen many times. V usage is TRBV28 and J usage is TRBJ2-7; 10 nucleotides line up with TRBD1. Unmatched junction bases numbered 6, after V lost 6 bases and J lost 7 bases. The CDR3 contains 13 residues. In germline, CDR1 is MDHEN, CDR2 SYDVKM. DNA for the CDR3: TGTGCCAGCAGCCGGGACAGGGGTGGAGAGCAGTACTTC. Its protein product is CASSRDRGGEQYF.

This clonotype turned up a few times. The gene calls are TRBV3-1 and TRBJ2-7; TRBD2 might be the D (5 bases). Germline CDR1 is LGHDT and CDR2 is YNNKEL (reference sequence). V lost 2 bases to trimming and J lost 6 bases, with 14 bases between them. The CDR3 spans 14 residues. The CDR3 spells CASSQFQAAGEQYF. CDR3 nucleotide sequence: TGTGCCAGCAGCCAATTTCAGGCGGCGGGCGAGCAGTACTTC.

This chain uses TRBV27 with TRBJ2-1; 13 bases are shared with TRBD2. The CDR3 contains 16 residues. Germline V gene lookup returns CDR1 MNHEY and CDR2 SMNVEV (reference sequence). The V gene end was trimmed by 2 bases and the J gene end by 7 bases; junction bases not matched to a gene: 5. CDR3 bases: TGTGCCAGCAGTTTAGTGTGGGGACTAGCGGGGAATGAGCAGTTCTTC. It is translated as CASSLVWGLAGNEQFF.

This clonotype was detected many times. V usage is TRBV28 and J usage is TRBJ1-4, with 9 bases matching TRBD1. Germline V gene data show CDR1 as MDHEN and CDR2 as SYDVKM. Germline trimming cut 8 bases from V and 8 bases from J; bases unmatched to any gene: 12. The CDR3 contains 15 residues. CDR3 sequence (DNA): TGTGCCAGCGCATCGTCCGGGACAGGGTGGGAAAAACTGTTTTTT. It is translated as CASASSGTGWEKLFF. The complete variable domain, with remaining parts taken from reference TRBV28 and TRBJ1-4, reads DVKVTQSSRYLVKRTGEKVFLECVQDMDHENMFWYRQDPGLGLRLIYFSYDVKMKEKGDIPEGYSVSREKKERFSLILESASTNQTSMYLCASASSGTGWEKLFFGSGTQLSVL.

This clonotype was observed a handful of times. V gene TRBV3-1 combines with J gene TRBJ2-2, with D unclear. The CDR3 totals 13 residues. Trimming cost V 4 bases and J 9 bases, with 12 bases left between them. CDR1 and CDR2 from the germline V gene are LGHDT and YNNKEL (reference sequence). DNA of the CDR3: TGTGCCAGCAGCCCTGGCGGCCGCCGGGAGCTGTTTTTT. Translating it yields CASSPGGRRELFF.

This clonotype was detected ten times or more. The V and J genes are TRBV20-1 and TRBJ2-7; TRBD2 matches 9 bases. The CDR3 spans 15 residues. The germline gives CDR1 DFQATT, CDR2 SNEGSKA (reference sequence). V lost 0 bases and J lost 6; bases outside the gene matches: 9. This chain's CDR3 is CSARDPSGAVGEQYF. Here the CDR3 DNA reads TGCAGTGCTAGAGATCCTAGCGGGGCTGTGGGCGAGCAGTACTTC.

This clonotype was counted many times. This sequence joins TRBV15 and TRBJ1-1, with D possibly TRBD1 on 6 matching bases. The end of the DNA aligns better with TRBJ2-3, so the J call may be wrong. From germline, CDR1 is LNHNV and CDR2 YYDKDF (reference sequence). The CDR3 sequence is 12 residues long. CDR3: CATSRHRGTQYF. CDR3 bases: TGTGCCACCAGCAGACATAGGGGGACGCAGTATTTT.

This clonotype was observed many times. V is TRBV24-1 and J is TRBJ1-1; unclear D gene. The CDR3 totals 13 residues. Germline-derived CDR1 and CDR2 are KGHDR and SFDVKD. The ends were cut back, 3 bases at V and 6 bases at J, with 10 bases in the middle. The CDR3 reads CATSDRFGAEAFF. The CDR3 coding sequence is TGTGCCACCAGTGATCGCTTTGGGGCTGAAGCTTTCTTT.

This clonotype has a count of ten or more. The chain recombines TRBV29-1 with TRBJ1-1, with D unresolved. The V end lost 4 bases, the J end lost 10 bases, and 10 bases lay between the germline ends. This CDR3 region has 10 residues. Germline CDR1 SQVTM, CDR2 ANQGSEA. The CDR3 here is CSVVETGAFF. As DNA, the CDR3 is TGCAGCGTTGTTGAGACGGGAGCTTTCTTT.

This clonotype came up many times. The V and J genes are TRBV11-2 and TRBJ1-1, with D possibly being TRBD1 (5 bases). The CDR3 consists of 15 residues. The V and J ends lost 4 bases and 5 bases respectively, with 17 bases between them. CDR1 is SGHAT and CDR2 is FQNNGV in the germline V gene. In DNA form, the CDR3 reads TGTGCCAGCAGCTCCCCGGGGGGGGGAAGGACTGAAGCTTTCTTT. Its translation is CASSSPGGGRTEAFF.

This chain links TRBV6-2 or TRBV6-3 with TRBJ1-1; possibly TRBD1 for D (6 bases). V lost 5 bases, J lost 5 bases, and 15 bases lay in between. Germline V gene data show CDR1 as MNHEY and CDR2 as SVGEGT. This CDR3 comprises 14 residues. In DNA form, the CDR3 reads TGTGCCAGCAGTGCCGTCAGGGGAAGTACTGAAGCTTTCTTT. It encodes CASSAVRGSTEAFF.

This clonotype was seen many times. This chain connects TRBV30 to TRBJ1-1; tentatively, D is TRBD1 (5 bases). Germline CDR1 is GTSNPN and CDR2 is SVGIG (reference sequence). Trimming cost V 1 base and J 6 bases, with 9 bases left between them. The CDR3 sequence is 12 residues long. The CDR3 nucleotides read TGTGCCTGGAGTGGGTCGGGGGCTGAAGCTTTCTTT. This gives the protein CAWSGSGAEAFF.